The subject of this entry is one T cell receptor (beta chain). Its specificity is unknown. Researchers ran the PCR with 60 Vbeta and 13 Jbeta primers. This table comes from immunoSEQ multiplex PCR, and its TCRdb copy is limited to in-frame clones, with some not included. The sample has 57,000 or so clones; less than 85% are singletons. This sample was included in a study of cytomegalovirus exposure and HLA in healthy donors. Trimming removed 0 bases at V and 5 bases at J, with 13 bases between. Per germline, CDR1 SEHNR and CDR2 FQNEAQ (reference sequence). This CDR3 region has 16 residues. Donors in the study were healthy people who gave bone marrow. General study points: What a later analysis showed was that several of the most significant clusters appeared linked to common viral pathogens. Later, an analysis showed that TCR beta chains associated with HLA were more clonally expanded than others that were equally common. Most subjects had HLA-A and HLA-B alleles reportedly predicted accurately by TCR beta sequences.

This chain uses TRBV7-9 with TRBJ1-4; the D gene is possibly TRBD1 (6 bases). Sequencing was carried out using PBMCs. This receptor was identified in a woman aged 55-69 years in good health and CMV-seropositive. CDR3 region: CASSLAPDRRNEKLFF. The CDR3 nucleotides read TGTGCCAGCAGCTTAGCCCCTGACAGGAGAAATGAAAAACTGTTTTTT.